The clone carrying this T cell receptor beta chain came up many times. This entry is derived from a study of T-cell reconstitution after alpha-beta-depleted transplantation in children. Library preparation (for TCRbeta) was performed with unique molecular identifiers. TCRdb passed the PCR reads through MiXCR, listing each CDR3 protein once. The sample holds 230,000 or so distinct CDR3 sequences, around 12% seen once. CDR1 is SQVTM, CDR2 ANQGSEA, per germline. The CDR3 consists of 11 residues. Trimming took off 2 bases at V and 11 bases at J, with 12 bases between the two ends. The clonotype originates from a human donor who donated a stem cell graft to a child with acute lymphoblastic leukemia. The V gene is TRBV29-1, the J gene TRBJ1-1; D might be TRBD1 (6 bases). The sequenced sample was PBMCs from the stem cell graft donor, obtained from the stem cell graft. The CDR3 loop is CSVETGRRAFF. For the CDR3, the DNA is TGCAGCGTTGAAACAGGGCGTCGGGCTTTCTTT.